Below, 27 T cell receptor beta chains from the same sample are listed, as sequenced in a study of human T cells and chemical hapten exposure listed by TCRdb under 2021. Library generation was performed with RACE. TCRdb shows the sequencer as NextSeq 500. TCRdb's own reprocessing of the public reads used fastp at Q25 and MiXCR and kept productive beta chains. Every entry covers one CDR3 protein and lists the most common genes and DNA from its rows. The sample data list 150,000 to 200,000 distinct CDR3 sequences, and 20% to 25% of these were observed just once. 2% to 3% of the sample is in the top ten clones. Taken with the paper, the label for time point translates to: patch test 3, about 24 weeks after DPC sensitization. The treatment or condition tag for this specimen amounts to: therapeutic diphenylcyclopropenone sensitization with weekly scalp DPC. The sequenced sample was whole blood, obtained in connection with sensitization to the hapten diphenylcyclopropenone (DPC). These receptors all stem from a woman in her 40s with alopecia areata. Some clones in this sample may be carry-over from other donors' samples.

This clonotype was recorded at least ten times. This sequence joins TRBV7-2 and TRBJ2-7, with 8 bases lining up with TRBD2. The length of the CDR3 is 13 residues. Losses at the gene ends were 5 bases for V and 2 bases for J; bases not matched to a gene: 2. CDR1 SGHTA and CDR2 FQGNSA come from the germline V gene. CDR3 in DNA: TGTGCCAGCAGCCGTAGCGGGACCTACGAGCAGTACTTC. As protein: CASSRSGTYEQYF.

The chain recombines TRBV7-9 with TRBJ1-1; TRBD1 matches at 7 bases. CDR1 SEHNR and CDR2 FQNEAQ come from the germline V gene (reference sequence). The length of the CDR3 is 12 residues. Trimming took 1 base from V and 11 from J; bases not matched to a gene: 4. The CDR3 nucleotides are TGTGCCAGCAGCTTAGAGGGGGCTTCGGCTTTCTTT. Translation gives CASSLEGASAFF.

The V call is TRBV20-1, the J call TRBJ2-3, with D possibly matching TRBD2 (6 bases). The germline gives CDR1 DFQATT, CDR2 SNEGSKA (reference sequence). The CDR3 is made up of 15 amino acids. The V end was cut by 0 bases, the J end by 1 base, with 11 bases between. In DNA, the CDR3 is TGCAGTGCTAGAGAGGACCGCGGGGGCACAGATACGCAGTATTTT. Translation: CSAREDRGGTDTQYF.

V usage is TRBV20-1 and J usage is TRBJ1-1; 7 bases match TRBD1. Germline CDR1 DFQATT, CDR2 SNEGSKA (reference sequence). Germline trimming cut 3 bases from V and 7 bases from J; bases unmatched to any gene: 17. The CDR3 is made up of 16 amino acids. CDR3 amino acids: CSASGEPRDRGFEAFF. CDR3 DNA: TGCAGTGCTAGTGGGGAGCCCCGGGACAGAGGGTTTGAAGCTTTCTTT.

This rearrangement joins TRBV21-1 to TRBJ2-7; the D segment call TRBD1 is taken from the table without a DNA check. TRBV21-1 is assigned pseudogene status. The CDR3 is 17 amino acids. CDR3: CARGLCRQGNVRCEQYF. DNA of the CDR3: TGTGCCAGGGGGTTGTGCAGACAGGGAAATGTGAGGTGCGAGCAGTACTTC.

The rearrangement links TRBV20-1 to TRBJ2-7; 10 bases are shared with TRBD2. From germline, CDR1 is DFQATT and CDR2 SNEGSKA (reference sequence). This CDR3 comprises 14 residues. V was clipped by 6 bases and J by 4 bases; unmatched bases: 9. This CDR3 is CSARGLAGAYEQYF. For the CDR3, the DNA is TGCAGTGCCCGAGGGCTAGCGGGAGCATACGAGCAGTACTTC.

This clonotype occurred a few times. The V gene is TRBV24-1, the J gene TRBJ2-3; D unclear. CDR3 length: 14 residues. Trimming cost V 7 bases and J 1 base, with 11 bases left between them. Germline lookup yields CDR1 KGHDR and CDR2 SFDVKD. CDR3 sequence reads: CATRGSLGTDTQYF. CDR3 DNA sequence: TGTGCCACCAGGGGCTCTCTTGGCACAGATACGCAGTATTTT.

This clonotype turned up a few times. This rearrangement joins TRBV20-1 to TRBJ2-3; D gene unclear. Trimming left V 3 bases short and J 5 bases short, with 6 bases between. Germline V gives CDR1 DFQATT, CDR2 SNEGSKA (reference sequence). The CDR3 totals 11 residues. CDR3 loop: CSASDQDTQYF. The CDR3 nucleotides read TGCAGTGCTAGCGATCAAGATACGCAGTATTTT.

This clonotype was counted many times. The J gene is TRBJ2-3, the V gene TRBV28; D is undetermined. This CDR3 has 14 amino acids. Per germline, CDR1 MDHEN and CDR2 SYDVKM. Trimming removed 4 bases at V and 9 bases at J, with 17 bases between. CDR3 nucleotides: TGTGCCAGCAGTTCGCCCACCCGTGAAGGGACGCAGTATTTT. Translated, it gives CASSSPTREGTQYF.

This clonotype has more than one count but fewer than ten. The chain links TRBV6-2 or TRBV6-3 to TRBJ2-3; D unresolved. The CDR3 runs to 12 residues. Between the trimmed V and J ends, which lost 8 bases and 4 bases, there was a span of 10 bases. Germline V gene lookup returns CDR1 MNHEY and CDR2 SVGEGT. The CDR3 here is CASADHPDTQYF. CDR3 nucleotide sequence: TGTGCCAGCGCGGACCATCCAGATACGCAGTATTTT.

The genes are TRBV24-1 and TRBJ2-1, with 7 nucleotides matching TRBD2. The CDR3 runs 15 residues. The junction had 4 bases not matched to a gene; V was cut back by 4 bases and J by 2 bases. Per germline, CDR1 KGHDR and CDR2 SFDVKD. The CDR3 DNA follows: TGTGCCACCAGTGAGGGGGGGGGTACCTACAATGAGCAGTTCTTC. It specifies CATSEGGGTYNEQFF.

The chain recombines TRBV24-1 with TRBJ1-5; no clear D. From germline, CDR1 is KGHDR and CDR2 SFDVKD. The CDR3 sequence is 15 residues long. Between the trimmed V and J ends, which lost 4 bases and 1 base, there was a span of 10 bases. CDR3 protein: CATSERGRSNQPQHF. CDR3 sequence (DNA): TGTGCCACCAGTGAAAGAGGACGGAGCAATCAGCCCCAGCATTTT.

The chain uses TRBV20-1 and TRBJ1-2; TRBD1 is a possible D gene (6 bases). CDR3 length: 15 residues. CDR1 is DFQATT, CDR2 SNEGSKA, per germline (reference sequence). Deletions cut 5 bases from V and 6 bases from J, with 22 bases between. CDR3 loop: CSAPGPGVVRDGYTF. In nucleotides, the CDR3 is TGCAGTGCTCCGGGGCCAGGGGTGGTTAGGGATGGCTACACCTTC.

This clonotype appeared a few times. The rearrangement uses TRBV2 and TRBJ2-2; tentatively, D is TRBD1 (6 bases). Trimming stripped 5 bases from V and 7 bases from J, with 8 bases between. Germline values: CDR1 SNHLY, CDR2 FYNNEI. The CDR3 is 12 residues long. CDR3 amino acids: CASSLDSGELFF. The DNA for the CDR3 is TGTGCCAGCAGTTTGGACAGCGGGGAGCTGTTTTTT.

This clonotype was observed many times. The CDR3 nucleotides are TGTGCCAGCAGCTTTGGCTTGGCTAGCGGGGGAGAGGACACAGATACGCAGTATTTT. It yields the protein CASSFGLASGGEDTDTQYF. The rearrangement joins TRBV7-9 to TRBJ2-3; 10 bases are shared with TRBD2. V shed 3 bases, J shed 2 bases, and the junction held 14 bases outside the gene matches. Germline CDR1 SEHNR, CDR2 FQNEAQ (reference sequence). There are 19 residues in the CDR3. Full variable domain (rest looked up from reference TRBV7-9 and TRBJ2-3): DTGVSQNPRHKITKRGQNVTFRCDPISEHNRLYWYRQTLGQGPEFLTYFQNEAQLEKSRLLSDRFSAERPKGSFSTLEIQRTEQGDSAMYLCASSFGLASGGEDTDTQYFGPGTRLTVL.

The V gene is TRBV7-2, the J gene TRBJ2-7; D unresolved. With 4 bases removed from V and 6 bases from J, the gap between germline ends came to 7 bases. This CDR3 comprises 11 residues. Germline values: CDR1 SGHTA, CDR2 FQGNSA. The CDR3 loop is CASSSSGEQYF. The CDR3 nucleotides are TGTGCCAGCAGCTCCTCGGGCGAGCAGTACTTC.

The table lists this clonotype with a few counts. This rearrangement joins TRBV29-1 to TRBJ2-7; 9 positions agree with TRBD2. V dropped 6 bases and J dropped 1; count of bases not matched to a gene: 4. CDR1 and CDR2 (germline): SQVTM, ANQGSEA. The CDR3 is made up of 13 amino acids. The CDR3 DNA follows: TGCAGCGTGCGGGAGGGCCTATCCTACGAGCAGTACTTC. Protein product: CSVREGLSYEQYF.

This clonotype has just a few counts. The V and J genes are TRBV6-2 or TRBV6-3 and TRBJ1-5; 7 bases align to TRBD1. V dropped 0 bases and J dropped 5; count of bases not matched to a gene: 4. CDR3 size: 15 residues. The germline V gene encodes CDR1 MNHEY and CDR2 SVGEGT. CDR3 protein: CASSYSAGGYQPQHF. The CDR3 DNA reads TGTGCCAGCAGTTACTCGGCAGGGGGGTATCAGCCCCAGCATTTT.

In this sample, this clonotype turned up a few times. The chain joins TRBV7-9 to TRBJ1-1; 7 bases fit TRBD1. CDR1 and CDR2 (germline): SEHNR, FQNEAQ (reference sequence). Germline trimming cut 0 bases from V and 7 bases from J; bases unmatched to any gene: 5. The CDR3 length is 14 residues. The CDR3 loop is CASSLANGQVEAFF. In DNA, the CDR3 is TGTGCCAGCAGCTTAGCAAATGGACAGGTTGAAGCTTTCTTT.

CDR3 DNA sequence: TGTGCCAGCAACGCAAACAGGGGCCGGGAGACCCAGTACTTC. Translation: CASNANRGRETQYF. The rearrangement joins TRBV12-3 or TRBV12-4 to TRBJ2-5, with 7 bases identical to TRBD1. J was trimmed by 5 bases and V by 7 bases; bases with no gene match: 10. The CDR3 extends over 14 amino acids.

The chain links TRBV5-1 to TRBJ2-2; 8 bases are shared with TRBD2. This CDR3 comprises 18 residues. Germline V gives CDR1 SGHRS, CDR2 YFSETQ. The ends lost 5 bases at V and 7 bases at J; junction bases unmatched: 19. The CDR3 coding sequence is TGCGCCAGCAGACCCGGACAGATTATGAGCGGGAGTGGCGGGGAGCTGTTTTTT. The encoded protein is CASRPGQIMSGSGGELFF.

V is TRBV30 and J is TRBJ1-1, with D uncertain. Trimming stripped 3 bases from V and 1 base from J, with 9 bases between. The CDR3 contains 13 residues. Germline loops: CDR1 GTSNPN, CDR2 SVGIG (reference sequence). DNA for the CDR3: TGTGCCTGGAGCCCTTTCAGGAACACTGAAGCTTTCTTT. Translating it yields CAWSPFRNTEAFF. Drawing the rest from reference TRBV30 and TRBJ1-1, the complete variable domain is SQTIHQWPATLVQPVGSPLSLECTVEGTSNPNLYWYRQAAGRGLQLLFYSVGIGQISSEVPQNLSASRPQDRQFILSSKKLLLSDSGFYLCAWSPFRNTEAFFGQGTRLTVV.

There are many counts of this clonotype. The chain employs TRBV4-1 and TRBJ1-5, with 8 bases that match TRBD1. The V gene end was trimmed by 0 bases and the J gene end by 7 bases; junction bases not matched to a gene: 5. Germline CDR1 is MGHRA and CDR2 is YSYEKL. This CDR3 comprises 15 residues. The CDR3 DNA follows: TGCGCCAGCAGCCAAGACTTATCAGGGGGCCAGCCCCAGCATTTT. Amino acids: CASSQDLSGGQPQHF.

This clonotype was found once. The chain joins TRBV9 to TRBJ2-3, with TRBD2 matching 11 bases. With 4 bases clipped from V and 5 bases from J, the junction kept 9 bases outside the gene matches. Germline values: CDR1 SGDLS, CDR2 YYNGEE. CDR3 length: 16 residues. The CDR3 region is CASSKQTSGTGDTQYF. CDR3 coding DNA: TGTGCCAGCAGCAAGCAGACTAGCGGGACGGGAGATACGCAGTATTTT.

The genes are TRBV27 and TRBJ1-5; D remains ambiguous. CDR3 length equals 12 residues. With 8 bases removed from V and 4 bases from J, the gap between germline ends came to 9 bases. The germline gives CDR1 MNHEY, CDR2 SMNVEV (reference sequence). The CDR3 region has the DNA TGTGCCAGCCGACTGGGGAATCAGCCCCAGCATTTT. Translating it yields CASRLGNQPQHF.

In this sample, this clonotype turned up a few times. This chain connects TRBV20-1 to TRBJ1-1; possible D gene TRBD1, 5 bases. V lost 3 bases and J 1 base, leaving 12 bases between the germline ends. The CDR3 spans 14 residues. Germline assignment: CDR1 DFQATT and CDR2 SNEGSKA (reference sequence). CDR3 amino acids: CSASPAGGNTEAFF. In DNA form, the CDR3 reads TGCAGTGCTAGTCCCGCCGGGGGGAACACTGAAGCTTTCTTT.

This sequence joins TRBV5-8 and TRBJ1-1, with no clear D. The V end was cut by 1 base, the J end by 4 bases, with 5 bases between. The CDR3 is made up of 12 amino acids. Germline V gives CDR1 SGHTS, CDR2 YDEGEE. CDR3 coding DNA: TGTGCCAGCAGCTTGCTCGTCACTGAAGCTTTCTTT. As protein: CASSLLVTEAFF.